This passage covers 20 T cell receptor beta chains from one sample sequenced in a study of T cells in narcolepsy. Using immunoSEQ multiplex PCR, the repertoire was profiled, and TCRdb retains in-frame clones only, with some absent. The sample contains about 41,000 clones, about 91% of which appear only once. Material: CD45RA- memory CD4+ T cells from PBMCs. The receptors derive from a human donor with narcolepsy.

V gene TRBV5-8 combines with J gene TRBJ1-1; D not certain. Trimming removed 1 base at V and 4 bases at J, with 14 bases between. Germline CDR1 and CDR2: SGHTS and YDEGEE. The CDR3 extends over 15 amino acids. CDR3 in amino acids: CASSLHLSGITEAFF. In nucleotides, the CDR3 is TGTGCCAGCAGCTTGCACCTATCCGGAATCACTGAAGCTTTCTTT.

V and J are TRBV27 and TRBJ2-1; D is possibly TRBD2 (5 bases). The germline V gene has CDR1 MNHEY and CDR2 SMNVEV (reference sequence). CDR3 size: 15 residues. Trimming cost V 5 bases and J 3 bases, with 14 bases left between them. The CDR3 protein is CASSLIVSGYNEQFF. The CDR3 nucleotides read TGTGCCAGCAGTCTCATTGTCAGCGGCTACAATGAGCAGTTCTTC.

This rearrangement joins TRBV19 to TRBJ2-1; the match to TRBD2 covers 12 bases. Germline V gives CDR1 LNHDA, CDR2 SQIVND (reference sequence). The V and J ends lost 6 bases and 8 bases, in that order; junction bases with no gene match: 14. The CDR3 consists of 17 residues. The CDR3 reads CASSNGARLAGAYEQFF. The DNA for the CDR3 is TGTGCCAGTAGCAACGGGGCAAGACTAGCGGGAGCCTATGAGCAGTTCTTC. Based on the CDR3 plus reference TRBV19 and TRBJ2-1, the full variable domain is DGGITQSPKYLFRKEGQNVTLSCEQNLNHDAMYWYRQDPGQGLRLIYYSQIVNDFQKGDIAEGYSVSREKKESFPLTVTSAQKNPTAFYLCASSNGARLAGAYEQFFGPGTRLTVL.

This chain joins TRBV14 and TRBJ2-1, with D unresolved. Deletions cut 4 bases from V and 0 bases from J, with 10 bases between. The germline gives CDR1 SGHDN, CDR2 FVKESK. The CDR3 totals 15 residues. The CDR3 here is CASSRLVTSYNEQFF. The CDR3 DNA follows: TGTGCCAGCAGCCGCCTAGTCACCTCCTACAATGAGCAGTTCTTC. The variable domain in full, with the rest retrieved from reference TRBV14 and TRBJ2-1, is EAGVTQFPSHSVIEKGQTVTLRCDPISGHDNLYWYRRVMGKEIKFLLHFVKESKQDESGMPNNRFLAERTGGTYSTLKVQPAELEDSGVYFCASSRLVTSYNEQFFGPGTRLTVL.

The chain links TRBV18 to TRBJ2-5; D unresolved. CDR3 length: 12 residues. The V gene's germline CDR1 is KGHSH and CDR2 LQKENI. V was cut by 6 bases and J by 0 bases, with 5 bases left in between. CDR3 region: CASSGYQETQYF. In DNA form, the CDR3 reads TGTGCCAGCTCCGGGTACCAAGAGACCCAGTACTTC.

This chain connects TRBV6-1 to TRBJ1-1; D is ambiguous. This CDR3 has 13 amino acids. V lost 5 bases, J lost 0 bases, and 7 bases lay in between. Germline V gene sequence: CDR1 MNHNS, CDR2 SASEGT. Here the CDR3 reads CASSSRMNTEAFF. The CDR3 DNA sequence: TGTGCCAGCAGTTCCAGGATGAACACTGAAGCTTTCTTT.

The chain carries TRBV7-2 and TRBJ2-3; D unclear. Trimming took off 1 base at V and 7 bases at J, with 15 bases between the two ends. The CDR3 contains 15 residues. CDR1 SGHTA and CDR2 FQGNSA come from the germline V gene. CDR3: CASSLGILPRNTQYF. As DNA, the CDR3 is TGTGCCAGCAGCTTAGGTATTCTCCCGAGAAATACGCAGTATTTT.

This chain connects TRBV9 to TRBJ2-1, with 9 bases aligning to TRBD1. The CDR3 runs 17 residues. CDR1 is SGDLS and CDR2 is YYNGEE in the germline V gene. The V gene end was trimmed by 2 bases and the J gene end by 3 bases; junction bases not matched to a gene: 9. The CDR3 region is CASSVGVGTGYYNEQFF. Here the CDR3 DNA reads TGTGCCAGCAGCGTGGGGGTGGGGACAGGGTACTACAATGAGCAGTTCTTC.

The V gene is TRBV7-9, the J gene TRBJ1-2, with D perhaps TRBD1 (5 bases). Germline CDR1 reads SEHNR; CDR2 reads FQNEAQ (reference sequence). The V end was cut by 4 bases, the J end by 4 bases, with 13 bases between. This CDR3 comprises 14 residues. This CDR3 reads CASSSPTTGYGYTF. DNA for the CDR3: TGTGCCAGCAGCTCGCCAACCACAGGCTATGGCTACACCTTC.

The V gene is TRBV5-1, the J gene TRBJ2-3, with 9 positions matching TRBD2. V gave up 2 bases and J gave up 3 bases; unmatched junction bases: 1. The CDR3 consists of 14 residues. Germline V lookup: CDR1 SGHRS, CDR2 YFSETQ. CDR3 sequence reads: CASSFSGSTDTQYF. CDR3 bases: TGCGCCAGCAGCTTTAGCGGGAGTACAGATACGCAGTATTTT.

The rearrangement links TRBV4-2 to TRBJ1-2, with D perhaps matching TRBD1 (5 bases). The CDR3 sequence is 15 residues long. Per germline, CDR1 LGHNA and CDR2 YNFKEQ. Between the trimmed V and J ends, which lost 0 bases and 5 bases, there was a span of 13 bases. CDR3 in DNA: TGTGCCAGCAGCCAAGATGGGGGGAAAAGGTATGGCTACACCTTC. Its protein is CASSQDGGKRYGYTF.

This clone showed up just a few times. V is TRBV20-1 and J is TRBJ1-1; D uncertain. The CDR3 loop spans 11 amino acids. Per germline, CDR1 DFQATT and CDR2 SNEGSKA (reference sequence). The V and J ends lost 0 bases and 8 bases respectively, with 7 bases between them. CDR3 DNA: TGCAGTGCTAGAGATCAACGGGAAGCTTTCTTT. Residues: CSARDQREAFF.

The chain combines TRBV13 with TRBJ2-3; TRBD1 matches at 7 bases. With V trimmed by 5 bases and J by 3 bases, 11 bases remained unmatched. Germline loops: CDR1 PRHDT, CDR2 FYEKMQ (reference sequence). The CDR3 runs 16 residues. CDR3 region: CASSLTGAVVTDTQYF. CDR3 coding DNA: TGTGCCAGCAGCCTTACAGGGGCCGTTGTAACAGATACGCAGTATTTT. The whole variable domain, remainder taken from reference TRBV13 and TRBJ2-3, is AAGVIQSPRHLIKEKRETATLKCYPIPRHDTVYWYQQGPGQDPQFLISFYEKMQSDKGSIPDRFSAQQFSDYHSELNMSSLELGDSALYFCASSLTGAVVTDTQYFGPGTRLTVL.

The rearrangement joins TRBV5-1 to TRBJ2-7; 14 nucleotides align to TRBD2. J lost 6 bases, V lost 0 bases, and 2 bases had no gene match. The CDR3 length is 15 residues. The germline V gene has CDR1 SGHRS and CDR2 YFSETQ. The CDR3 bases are TGCGCCAGCAGCTTGGGTGGGACTAGCGGGAGCGAGCAGTACTTC. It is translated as CASSLGGTSGSEQYF.

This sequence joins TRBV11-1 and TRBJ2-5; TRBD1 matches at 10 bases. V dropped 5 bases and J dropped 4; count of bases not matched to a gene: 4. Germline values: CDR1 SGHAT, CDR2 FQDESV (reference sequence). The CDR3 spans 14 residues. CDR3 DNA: TGTGCCAGCAGCCCGACAGGGGGCGCAGAGACCCAGTACTTC. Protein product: CASSPTGGAETQYF.

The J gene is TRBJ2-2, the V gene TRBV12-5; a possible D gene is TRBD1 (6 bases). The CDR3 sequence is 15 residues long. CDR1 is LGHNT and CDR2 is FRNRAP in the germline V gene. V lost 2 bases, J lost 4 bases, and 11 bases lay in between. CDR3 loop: CASGLPQGSTGELFF. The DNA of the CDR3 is TGTGCTAGTGGTTTGCCACAGGGTTCCACCGGGGAGCTGTTTTTT.

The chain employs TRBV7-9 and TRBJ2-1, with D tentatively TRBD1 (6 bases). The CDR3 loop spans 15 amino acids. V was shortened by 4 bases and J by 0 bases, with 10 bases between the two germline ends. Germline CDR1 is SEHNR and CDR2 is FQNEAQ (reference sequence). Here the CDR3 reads CASSSVDSSYNEQFF. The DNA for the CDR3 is TGTGCCAGCAGCTCTGTGGACAGCTCCTACAATGAGCAGTTCTTC.

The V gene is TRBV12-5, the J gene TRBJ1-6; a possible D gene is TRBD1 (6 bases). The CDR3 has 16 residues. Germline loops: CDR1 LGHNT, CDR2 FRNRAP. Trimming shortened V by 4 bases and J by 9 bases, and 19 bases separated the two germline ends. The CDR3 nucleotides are TGTGCTAGTGGTTCTGGGGTGACAGGTATGGGTTCACCCCTCCACTTT. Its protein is CASGSGVTGMGSPLHF.

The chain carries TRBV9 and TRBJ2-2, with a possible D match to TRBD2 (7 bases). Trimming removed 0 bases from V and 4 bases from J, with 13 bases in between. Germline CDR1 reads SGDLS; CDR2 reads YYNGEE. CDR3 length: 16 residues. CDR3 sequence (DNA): TGTGCCAGCAGCGTAGGGCGGGGAGGGGGCACCGGGGAGCTGTTTTTT. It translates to CASSVGRGGGTGELFF.

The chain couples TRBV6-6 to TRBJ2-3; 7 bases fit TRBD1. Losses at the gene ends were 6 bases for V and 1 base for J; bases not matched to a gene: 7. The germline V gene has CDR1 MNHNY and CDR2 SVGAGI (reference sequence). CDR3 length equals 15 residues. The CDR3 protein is CASRDRDRGTDTQYF. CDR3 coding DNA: TGTGCCAGCAGAGACCGGGACAGAGGCACAGATACGCAGTATTTT.